The 10 T cell receptor beta chains below all came from one sample that was sequenced in a study of T cell changes during pregnancy in multiple sclerosis. Method: immunoSEQ multiplex PCR; TCRdb's copy keeps in-frame clones and lacks some. The repertoire has approximately 100,000 clones, 75% to 95% of them found once; the top ten carry 1.6%. The material sequenced was peripheral blood, taken before pregnancy. These receptors all stem from a female donor with multiple sclerosis, enrolled in a pregnancy study.

The chain recombines TRBV10-3 with TRBJ2-7; D perhaps matches TRBD2 (7 bases). This CDR3 is 14 amino acids long. Germline loops: CDR1 ENHRY, CDR2 SYGVKD. Between the trimmed V and J ends, which lost 6 bases and 5 bases, there was a span of 17 bases. CDR3 DNA: TGTGCCATCAGCCGTCCGGGGGGCCTTAACGAGCAGTACTTC. It yields the protein CAISRPGGLNEQYF.

This clone was seen a single time. V is TRBV4-1 and J is TRBJ2-7, with 9 bases fitting TRBD2. The length of the CDR3 is 15 residues. The V gene's germline CDR1 is MGHRA and CDR2 YSYEKL. Trimming at V came to 1 base and at J to 3 bases, leaving 4 bases not matched to a gene. The CDR3: CASSQGAGGLYEQYF. For the CDR3, the DNA is TGCGCCAGCAGCCAAGGAGCGGGGGGTCTCTACGAGCAGTACTTC.

This clone was observed a single time. The rearrangement joins TRBV4-1 to TRBJ2-1, with D perhaps TRBD2 (6 bases). The CDR3 consists of 15 residues. Germline assignment: CDR1 MGHRA and CDR2 YSYEKL. Trimming took 1 base from V and 7 from J, leaving 14 bases between them. This CDR3 is CASSQGDWGVNEQFF. The CDR3 DNA sequence: TGCGCCAGCAGCCAAGGAGACTGGGGGGTGAATGAGCAGTTCTTC.

The chain has TRBV28 and TRBJ1-2, with 7 nucleotides matching TRBD1. CDR3 length equals 14 residues. From germline, CDR1 is MDHEN and CDR2 SYDVKM. The ends lost 7 bases at V and 4 bases at J; junction bases unmatched: 9. CDR3: CASKTDRAGYGYTF. CDR3 DNA: TGTGCCAGCAAGACCGACAGGGCCGGCTATGGCTACACCTTC.

This clone has only one observation. The chain is built from TRBV30 and TRBJ1-2; D unclear. Trimming took off 5 bases at V and 3 bases at J, with 7 bases between the two ends. Germline loops: CDR1 GTSNPN, CDR2 SVGIG (reference sequence). CDR3 length: 11 residues. The CDR3 sequence is CAWQSDYGYTF. Here the CDR3 DNA reads TGTGCCTGGCAGTCTGACTATGGCTACACCTTC. The complete variable domain, with remaining parts taken from reference TRBV30 and TRBJ1-2, reads SQTIHQWPATLVQPVGSPLSLECTVEGTSNPNLYWYRQAAGRGLQLLFYSVGIGQISSEVPQNLSASRPQDRQFILSSKKLLLSDSGFYLCAWQSDYGYTFGSGTRLTVV.

The chain uses TRBV11-2 and TRBJ1-1; D gene uncertain. Trimming took off 2 bases at V and 6 bases at J, with 13 bases between the two ends. The CDR3 is made up of 14 amino acids. The V gene's germline CDR1 is SGHAT and CDR2 FQNNGV. The CDR3 is CASSLRSRGAEAFF. The CDR3, as DNA: TGTGCCAGCAGCTTACGGTCCCGAGGCGCTGAAGCTTTCTTT.

The chain couples TRBV6-1 to TRBJ2-3; 8 positions agree with TRBD1. V dropped 5 bases and J dropped 2; count of bases not matched to a gene: 6. The CDR3 is 15 residues long. CDR1 and CDR2 from the germline V gene are MNHNS and SASEGT. CDR3 sequence: CASSSGTGFTDTQYF. As DNA, the CDR3 is TGTGCCAGCAGTTCCGGGACAGGTTTCACAGATACGCAGTATTTT.

The genes are TRBV9 and TRBJ2-3; D gene unclear. V was cut by 0 bases and J by 3 bases, with 14 bases left in between. The CDR3 contains 16 residues. CDR1 is SGDLS and CDR2 is YYNGEE in the germline V gene. The CDR3 bases are TGTGCCAGCAGCGTAGAATCTCCGGGTTGGACAGATACGCAGTATTTT. Amino acid sequence: CASSVESPGWTDTQYF. Full variable domain (outside the CDR3, taken from reference TRBV9 and TRBJ2-3): DSGVTQTPKHLITATGQRVTLRCSPRSGDLSVYWYQQSLDQGLQFLIQYYNGEERAKGNILERFSAQQFPDLHSELNLSSLELGDSALYFCASSVESPGWTDTQYFGPGTRLTVL.

J is TRBJ1-1 and V is TRBV6-5, with a tentative D call TRBD1 (6 bases). V shed 7 bases and J shed 0 bases, with 12 bases lying between them. Germline CDR1 and CDR2: MNHEY and SVGAGI. This CDR3 has 14 amino acids. This chain's CDR3 is CASKRTALNTEAFF. In DNA form, the CDR3 reads TGTGCCAGCAAGAGGACAGCATTGAACACTGAAGCTTTCTTT.

The chain links TRBV15 to TRBJ2-1; 10 nucleotides align to TRBD1. Unmatched junction bases numbered 9, after V lost 2 bases and J lost 8 bases. This CDR3 spans 16 amino acids. Germline values: CDR1 LNHNV, CDR2 YYDKDF (reference sequence). The CDR3 spells CATSRRGQGFFDEQFF. CDR3 nucleotide sequence: TGTGCCACCAGCAGAAGGGGACAGGGGTTTTTCGATGAGCAGTTCTTC.